This TCR beta chain was sequenced for a study of cytotoxic CD8 clonotypes in ibrutinib-treated CLL. V shed 4 bases and J 1 base; nucleotides not matched to a gene: 4. The CDR3 totals 16 residues. Germline V CDR1 and CDR2: SGHTA, FQGTGA. On this clone itself: What it recognizes is unknown.

Study-wide results and limits: Progressing patients had sampling times that differed from those of sustained-remission patients. Before falling back toward baseline at progression, clonality had risen at the time of ibrutinib response. Public clonotypes proved infrequent, and on treatment they shrank or remained steady.

Only in-frame clones appear in the TCRdb table, and some are missing; sequencing was by immunoSEQ multiplex PCR. Of just over 45,000 clones in the sample, about two thirds were seen once. The material was PBMCs, obtained after 12 months of ibrutinib treatment. This receptor was taken from a human donor with chronic lymphocytic leukemia. The J gene is TRBJ2-2, the V gene TRBV7-3; 9 bases are a match to TRBD1. CDR3 protein: CASSSGTGMNTGELFF. In DNA, the CDR3 is TGTGCCAGCAGCTCCGGGACAGGGATGAACACCGGGGAGCTGTTTTTT.